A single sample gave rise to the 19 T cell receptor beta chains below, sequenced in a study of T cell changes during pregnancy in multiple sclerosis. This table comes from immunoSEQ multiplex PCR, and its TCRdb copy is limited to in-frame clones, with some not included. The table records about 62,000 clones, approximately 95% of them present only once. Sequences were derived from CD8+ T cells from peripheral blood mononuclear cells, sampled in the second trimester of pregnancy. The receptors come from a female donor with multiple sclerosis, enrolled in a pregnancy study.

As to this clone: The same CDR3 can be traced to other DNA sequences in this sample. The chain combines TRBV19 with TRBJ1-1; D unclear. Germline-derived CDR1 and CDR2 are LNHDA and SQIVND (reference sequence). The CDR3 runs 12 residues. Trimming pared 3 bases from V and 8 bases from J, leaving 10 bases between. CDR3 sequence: CASSIGGSEAFF. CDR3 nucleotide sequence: TGTGCCAGTAGTATCGGAGGTTCGGAAGCTTTCTTT.

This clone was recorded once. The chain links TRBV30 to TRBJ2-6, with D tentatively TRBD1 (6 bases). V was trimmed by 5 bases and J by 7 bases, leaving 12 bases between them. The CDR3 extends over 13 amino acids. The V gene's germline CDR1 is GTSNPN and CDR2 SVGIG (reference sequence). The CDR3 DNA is TGTGCCTGGGATTTGACAGGTGCCAACGTCCTGACTTTC. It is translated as CAWDLTGANVLTF. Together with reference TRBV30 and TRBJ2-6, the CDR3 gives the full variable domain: SQTIHQWPATLVQPVGSPLSLECTVEGTSNPNLYWYRQAAGRGLQLLFYSVGIGQISSEVPQNLSASRPQDRQFILSSKKLLLSDSGFYLCAWDLTGANVLTFGAGSRLTVL.

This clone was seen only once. CDR3 in DNA: TGCGCCAGCAGCCAAGAAGCCGGGGAGCTGTTTTTT. Translated: CASSQEAGELFF. The chain uses TRBV4-1 and TRBJ1-3; D is unresolved. With the DNA end fitting TRBJ2-2 better, the J assignment may be wrong. Germline V gene sequence: CDR1 MGHRA, CDR2 YSYEKL. The CDR3 has 12 residues.

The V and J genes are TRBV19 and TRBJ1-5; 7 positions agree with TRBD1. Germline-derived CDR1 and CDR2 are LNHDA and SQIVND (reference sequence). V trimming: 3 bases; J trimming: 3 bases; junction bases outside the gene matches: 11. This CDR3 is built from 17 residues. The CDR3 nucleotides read TGTGCCAGTAGTATCCCCGTGACAGGGAGGATCAATCAGCCCCAGCATTTT. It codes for CASSIPVTGRINQPQHF. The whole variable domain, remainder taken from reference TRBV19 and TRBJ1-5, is DGGITQSPKYLFRKEGQNVTLSCEQNLNHDAMYWYRQDPGQGLRLIYYSQIVNDFQKGDIAEGYSVSREKKESFPLTVTSAQKNPTAFYLCASSIPVTGRINQPQHFGDGTRLSIL.

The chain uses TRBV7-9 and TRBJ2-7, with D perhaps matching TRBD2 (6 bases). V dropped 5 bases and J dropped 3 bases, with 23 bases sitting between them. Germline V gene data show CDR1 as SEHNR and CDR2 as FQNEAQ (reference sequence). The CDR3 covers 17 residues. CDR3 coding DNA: TGTGCCAGCAGCCCCAAGTCCTGGACCCGGGGAGGCTACGAGCAGTACTTC. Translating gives CASSPKSWTRGGYEQYF.

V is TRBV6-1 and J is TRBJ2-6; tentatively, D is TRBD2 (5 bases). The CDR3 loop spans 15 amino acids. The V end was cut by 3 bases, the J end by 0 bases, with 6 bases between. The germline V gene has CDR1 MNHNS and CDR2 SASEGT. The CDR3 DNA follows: TGTGCCAGCAGTGACCGGGACTCTGGGGCCAACGTCCTGACTTTC. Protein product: CASSDRDSGANVLTF.

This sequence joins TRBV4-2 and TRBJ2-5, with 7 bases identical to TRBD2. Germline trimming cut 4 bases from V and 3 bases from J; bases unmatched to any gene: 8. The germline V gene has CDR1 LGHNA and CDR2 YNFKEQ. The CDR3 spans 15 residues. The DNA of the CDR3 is TGTGCCAGCAGCCCCTATCCCGGGAGGAAAGAGACCCAGTACTTC. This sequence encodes CASSPYPGRKETQYF.

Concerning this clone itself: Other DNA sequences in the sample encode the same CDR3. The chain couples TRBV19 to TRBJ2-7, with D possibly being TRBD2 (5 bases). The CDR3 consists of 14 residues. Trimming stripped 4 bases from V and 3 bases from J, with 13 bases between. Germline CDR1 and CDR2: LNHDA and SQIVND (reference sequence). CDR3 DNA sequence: TGTGCCAGTAGTACCACCGGGAAGGGCTACGAGCAGTACTTC. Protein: CASSTTGKGYEQYF.

The CDR3 region is CASSDGQGGLFSTNEKLFF. The CDR3, as DNA: TGTGCCAGCAGTGATGGACAGGGTGGTTTATTTTCAACTAATGAAAAACTGTTTTTT. V usage is TRBV2 and J usage is TRBJ1-4; the match to TRBD1 covers 8 bases. CDR3 length equals 19 residues. CDR1 SNHLY and CDR2 FYNNEI come from the germline V gene. V gave up 3 bases and J gave up 0 bases; unmatched junction bases: 12.

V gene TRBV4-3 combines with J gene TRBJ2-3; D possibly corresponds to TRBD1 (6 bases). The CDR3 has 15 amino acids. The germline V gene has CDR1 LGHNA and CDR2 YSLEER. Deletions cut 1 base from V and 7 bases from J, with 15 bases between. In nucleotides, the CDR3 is TGCGCCAGCAGCCAAGCTAACAGGGCGGATAATACGCAGTATTTT. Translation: CASSQANRADNTQYF.

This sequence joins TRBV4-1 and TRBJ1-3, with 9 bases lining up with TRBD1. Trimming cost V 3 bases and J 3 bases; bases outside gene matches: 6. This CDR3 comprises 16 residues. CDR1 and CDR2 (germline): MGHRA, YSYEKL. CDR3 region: CASSQIQGAFGNTIYF. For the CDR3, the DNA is TGCGCCAGCAGCCAGATACAGGGGGCGTTTGGAAACACCATATATTTT.

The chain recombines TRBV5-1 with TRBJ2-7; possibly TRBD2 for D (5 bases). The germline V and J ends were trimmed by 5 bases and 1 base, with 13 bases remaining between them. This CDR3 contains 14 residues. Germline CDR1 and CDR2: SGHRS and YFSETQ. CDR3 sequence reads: CASRTGSGSYEQYF. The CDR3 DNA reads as TGCGCCAGCAGAACGGGATCGGGGTCCTACGAGCAGTACTTC.

CDR3 loop: CASSSARGGSYNEQFF. The CDR3 DNA reads TGTGCCAGCAGCTCGGCCCGGGGGGGGTCCTACAATGAGCAGTTCTTC. The rearrangement uses TRBV11-2 and TRBJ2-1; 8 bases agree with TRBD2. The CDR3 has 16 amino acids. Losses at the gene ends were 4 bases for V and 1 base for J; bases not matched to a gene: 6. Germline CDR1 SGHAT, CDR2 FQNNGV. The full variable domain, in which reference TRBV11-2 and TRBJ2-1 provide the parts outside the CDR3, is EAGVAQSPRYKIIEKRQSVAFWCNPISGHATLYWYQQILGQGPKLLIQFQNNGVVDDSQLPKDRFSAERLKGVDSTLKIQPAKLEDSAVYLCASSSARGGSYNEQFFGPGTRLTVL.

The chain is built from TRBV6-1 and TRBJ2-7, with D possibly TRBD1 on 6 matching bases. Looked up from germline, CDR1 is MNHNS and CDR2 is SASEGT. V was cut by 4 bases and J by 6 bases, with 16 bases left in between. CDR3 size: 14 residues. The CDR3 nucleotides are TGTGCCAGCAGTGTCCAGGGGACCACCTTCGAGCAGTACTTC. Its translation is CASSVQGTTFEQYF.

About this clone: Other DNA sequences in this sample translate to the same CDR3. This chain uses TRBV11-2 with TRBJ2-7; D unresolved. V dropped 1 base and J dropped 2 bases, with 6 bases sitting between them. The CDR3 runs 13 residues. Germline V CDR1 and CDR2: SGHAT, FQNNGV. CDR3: CASSLGGTYEQYF. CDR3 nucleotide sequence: TGTGCCAGCAGCTTAGGAGGAACCTACGAGCAGTACTTC.

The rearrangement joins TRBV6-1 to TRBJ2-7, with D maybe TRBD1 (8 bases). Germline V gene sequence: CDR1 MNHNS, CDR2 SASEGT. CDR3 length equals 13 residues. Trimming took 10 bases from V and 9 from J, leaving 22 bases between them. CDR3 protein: CATGGQGAAGQYF. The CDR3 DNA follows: TGTGCCACCGGGGGGCAGGGGGCAGCTGGGCAGTACTTC.

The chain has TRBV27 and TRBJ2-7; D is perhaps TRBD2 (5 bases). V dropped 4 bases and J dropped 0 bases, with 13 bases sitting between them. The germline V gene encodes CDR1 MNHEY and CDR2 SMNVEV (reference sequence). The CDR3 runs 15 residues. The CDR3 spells CASSYGRGPSYEQYF. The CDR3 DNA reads TGTGCCAGCAGTTACGGACGGGGTCCCTCCTACGAGCAGTACTTC.

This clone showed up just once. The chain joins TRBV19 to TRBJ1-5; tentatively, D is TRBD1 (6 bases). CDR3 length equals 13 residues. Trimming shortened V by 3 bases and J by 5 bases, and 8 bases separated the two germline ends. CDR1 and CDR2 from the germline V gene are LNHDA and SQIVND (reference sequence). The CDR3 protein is CASSISGDQPQHF. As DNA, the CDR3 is TGTGCCAGTAGTATCTCAGGGGATCAGCCCCAGCATTTT.

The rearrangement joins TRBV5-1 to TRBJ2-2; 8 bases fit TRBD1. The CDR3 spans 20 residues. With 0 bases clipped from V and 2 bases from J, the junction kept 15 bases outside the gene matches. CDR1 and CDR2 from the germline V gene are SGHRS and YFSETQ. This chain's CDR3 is CASSLGQGAIPAINTGELFF. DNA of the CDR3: TGCGCCAGCAGCTTGGGTCAGGGGGCTATCCCCGCTATAAACACCGGGGAGCTGTTTTTT.